Shown below are 23 T cell receptor beta chains from a single sample sequenced in a study of read filtering for tumor transcriptome and immune sequencing. From about 400 ng of RNA, a library with molecular barcoded alpha/delta and beta/gamma adaptors was made. TCRdb fed the reads into MiXCR, producing one record per CDR3 protein. The table lists tens of thousands of distinct CDR3 sequences, approximately 19% of them singletons. Sequences were obtained from a population of CD138-negative cells sorted from bone marrow. The receptor source for this set is a donor at least 40 years old with multiple myeloma.

This clonotype was recorded many times. The chain links TRBV9 to TRBJ2-1; no clear D. Trimming took off 2 bases at V and 1 base at J, with 10 bases between the two ends. Germline V lookup: CDR1 SGDLS, CDR2 YYNGEE. The CDR3 loop spans 15 amino acids. The DNA of the CDR3 is TGTGCCAGCAGCGTTATGTCTGGGTCCTACAATGAGCAGTTCTTC. The encoded protein is CASSVMSGSYNEQFF.

The rearrangement links TRBV2 to TRBJ2-1, with 16 nucleotides matching TRBD2. This CDR3 spans 19 amino acids. Trimming took 3 bases from V and 1 from J; bases not matched to a gene: 6. Germline-derived CDR1 and CDR2 are SNHLY and FYNNEI. Here the CDR3 DNA reads TGTGCCAGCAGTGACCCGGGACTAGCGGGAGGGACATCCTACAATGAGCAGTTCTTC. Its protein product is CASSDPGLAGGTSYNEQFF.

Concerning this clonotype: A much larger clonotype is one base distant, so this may be a read error. The chain combines TRBV5-1 with TRBJ2-7; either TRBD1 or TRBD2 may fit D (5 bases each). The germline V gene has CDR1 SGHRS and CDR2 YFSETQ. The CDR3 totals 15 residues. The ends were cut back, 4 bases at V and 7 bases at J, with 21 bases in the middle. For the CDR3, the DNA is TGCGCCAGCAGCCCCGAGTGGGGGTCGGTCGGTGAGCAGTACTTC. As protein: CASSPEWGSVGEQYF.

This clonotype showed up many times. The genes are TRBV6-6 and TRBJ2-4; a weak D match, TRBD1 (7 bases). This CDR3 is 15 amino acids long. CDR1 and CDR2 (germline): MNHNY, SVGAGI (reference sequence). The V end lost 4 bases, the J end lost 1 base, and 11 bases lay between the germline ends. The CDR3 spells CASSSEGAAKNIQYF. DNA for the CDR3: TGTGCCAGCAGTTCGGAGGGGGCGGCCAAAAACATTCAGTACTTC.

This clonotype showed up many times. This chain uses TRBV29-1 with TRBJ2-5; D remains ambiguous. The ends were cut back, 6 bases at V and 1 base at J, with 6 bases in the middle. Germline V CDR1 and CDR2: SQVTM, ANQGSEA. The CDR3 covers 11 residues. This chain's CDR3 is CSVTGQETQYF. The CDR3 region has the DNA TGCAGCGTAACCGGCCAAGAGACCCAGTACTTC.

There are many counts of this clonotype. V gene TRBV20-1 combines with J gene TRBJ2-7; no firm D call. The CDR3 extends over 13 amino acids. Germline lookup yields CDR1 DFQATT and CDR2 SNEGSKA (reference sequence). Trimming left V 4 bases short and J 7 bases short, with 17 bases between. In DNA form, the CDR3 reads TGCAGTGCTATTTGGCGTAGGAACGAAGAGCAGTACTTC. This translates into CSAIWRRNEEQYF.

This sequence joins TRBV4-2 and TRBJ2-1; 7 bases are a match to TRBD2. Germline CDR1 is LGHNA and CDR2 is YNFKEQ. The CDR3 is 16 residues long. Trimming removed 0 bases from V and 7 bases from J; junction bases left unmatched: 9. The CDR3, as DNA: TGTGCCAGCAGCCAAGATACATCGGGAGGAAGTAATGAGCAGTTCTTC. It specifies CASSQDTSGGSNEQFF.

This clonotype came up many times. This chain links TRBV30 with TRBJ2-1, with 11 bases identical to TRBD1. V lost 0 bases to trimming and J lost 6 bases; unmatched junction nucleotides: 7. In germline, CDR1 is GTSNPN, CDR2 SVGIG (reference sequence). The CDR3 sequence is 16 residues long. CDR3 region: CAWSVRGGTGGNEQFF. CDR3 DNA: TGTGCCTGGAGTGTTAGGGGGGGGACAGGGGGCAATGAGCAGTTCTTC.

The table lists this clonotype with many counts. This chain uses TRBV29-1 with TRBJ2-7; D perhaps matches TRBD1 (6 bases). Trimming stripped 2 bases from V and 0 bases from J, with 8 bases between. The CDR3 sequence is 13 residues long. The V gene's germline CDR1 is SQVTM and CDR2 ANQGSEA. In nucleotides, the CDR3 is TGCAGCGTTGAATCGGACAGCTCCTACGAGCAGTACTTC. Translated: CSVESDSSYEQYF.

This clonotype was counted at least ten times. J is TRBJ1-5 and V is TRBV19, with D possibly being TRBD1 (6 bases). V was cut by 6 bases and J by 9 bases, with 15 bases left in between. The CDR3 runs 13 residues. CDR1 and CDR2 (germline): LNHDA, SQIVND (reference sequence). CDR3 bases: TGTGCCAGTAGCCCCCAGGGGAATACGCCCCAGCATTTT. It specifies CASSPQGNTPQHF.

This clonotype has a count of ten or more. The chain joins TRBV19 to TRBJ2-7; D remains unclear. CDR1 is LNHDA and CDR2 is SQIVND in the germline V gene (reference sequence). V dropped 3 bases and J dropped 6 bases, with 15 bases sitting between them. The CDR3 runs to 14 residues. CDR3 sequence: CASSIELALGEQYF. CDR3 nucleotide sequence: TGTGCCAGTAGTATTGAACTCGCTCTCGGCGAGCAGTACTTC.

This clonotype was seen at least ten times. The chain links TRBV3-1 to TRBJ2-3, with 9 bases fitting TRBD2. CDR1 is LGHDT and CDR2 is YNNKEL in the germline V gene (reference sequence). V trimming: 1 base; J trimming: 7 bases; junction bases outside the gene matches: 6. This CDR3 region has 15 residues. CDR3 residues: CASSQASGTANTQYF. CDR3 DNA sequence: TGTGCCAGCAGCCAAGCTAGCGGGACAGCGAATACGCAGTATTTT.

This clonotype occurred many times. V usage is TRBV29-1 and J usage is TRBJ1-1, with no clear D. CDR3 size: 12 residues. V lost 7 bases and J lost 5, with 14 bases in between. Germline V CDR1 and CDR2: SQVTM, ANQGSEA. Written as DNA, the CDR3 is TGCAGCGCCCTGGACCCGTTGACTGAAGCTTTCTTT. This gives the protein CSALDPLTEAFF.

The sample holds many counts of this clonotype. The chain carries TRBV2 and TRBJ2-2; 7 nucleotides agree with TRBD2. There are 13 residues in the CDR3. J was trimmed by 6 bases and V by 8 bases; bases with no gene match: 6. Germline loops: CDR1 SNHLY, CDR2 FYNNEI. The CDR3 DNA is TGTGCCAGCGGGAGGGTATTGGCCGGGGAGCTGTTTTTT. Translation: CASGRVLAGELFF.

The genes are TRBV10-3 and TRBJ1-2, with 7 bases lining up with TRBD1. Losses at the gene ends were 9 bases for V and 6 bases for J; bases not matched to a gene: 10. This CDR3 has 13 amino acids. The germline CDR1 and CDR2 sequences are ENHRY and SYGVKD. CDR3 sequence reads: CAMTDRESDGYTF. The CDR3 bases are TGTGCCATGACCGACAGGGAGTCTGATGGCTACACCTTC.

In its sample, this clonotype was seen many times. V gene TRBV24-1 combines with J gene TRBJ2-1; the match to TRBD1 covers 7 bases. V was clipped by 3 bases and J by 0 bases; unmatched bases: 4. The CDR3 contains 16 residues. In germline, CDR1 is KGHDR, CDR2 SFDVKD. CDR3 in DNA: TGTGCCACCAGTGATCCGACAGGGAGCTCCTACAATGAGCAGTTCTTC. Its protein product is CATSDPTGSSYNEQFF.

As regards this clonotype: One end of the junction is discordant with germline, which a read error may explain. The chain joins TRBV20-1 to TRBJ2-3, with D perhaps TRBD2 (6 bases). The germline V gene has CDR1 DFQATT and CDR2 SNEGSKA (reference sequence). This CDR3 contains 13 residues. This chain's CDR3 is CSAKLAGTGTQYF. CDR3 nucleotides: TGCAGTGCTAAACTAGCCGGCACAGGTACGCAGTATTTT.

Ten or more counts support this clonotype. V usage is TRBV4-1 and J usage is TRBJ2-1; tentatively, D is TRBD1 or TRBD2 (6 bases each). The germline V gene has CDR1 MGHRA and CDR2 YSYEKL. CDR3 length equals 13 residues. Trimming removed 3 bases from V and 12 bases from J, with 15 bases in between. CDR3 region: CASSQRGDIGQFF. Here the CDR3 DNA reads TGCGCCAGCAGCCAGAGGGGGGATATCGGGCAGTTCTTC.

This clonotype was picked up many times. This chain uses TRBV12-3 or TRBV12-4 with TRBJ2-7, with 9 bases matching TRBD2. The CDR3 is made up of 14 amino acids. Unmatched junction bases numbered 6, after V lost 3 bases and J lost 6 bases. This chain's CDR3 is CASSLASGTLEQYF. The CDR3, as DNA: TGTGCCAGCAGTTTGGCTAGCGGGACGCTCGAGCAGTACTTC.

There are a few counts of this clonotype. DNA for the CDR3: TGTGCCAGTAGTATAGGTGGGAGGGCCCCAGATACGCAGTATTTT. Encoded protein: CASSIGGRAPDTQYF. This chain uses TRBV19 with TRBJ2-3, with 7 positions matching TRBD2. The CDR3 has 15 residues. V dropped 1 base and J dropped 4; count of bases not matched to a gene: 5. Per the germline V gene, CDR1 is LNHDA and CDR2 is SQIVND (reference sequence).

This clonotype showed up many times. The chain recombines TRBV7-3 with TRBJ2-3; 7 bases match TRBD2. This CDR3 contains 13 residues. Germline V gives CDR1 SGHTA, CDR2 FQGTGA. After removal of 2 bases from V and 6 bases from J, the junction contained 2 bases not matched to a gene. The CDR3: CASSLARGDTQYF. CDR3 DNA sequence: TGTGCCAGCAGCTTAGCGCGGGGGGATACGCAGTATTTT.

The table lists this clonotype with many counts. The J gene is TRBJ2-3, the V gene TRBV6-6; 8 bases line up with TRBD1. Germline V gives CDR1 MNHNY, CDR2 SVGAGI (reference sequence). The ends lost 0 bases at V and 2 bases at J; junction bases unmatched: 4. The CDR3 covers 16 residues. CDR3 loop: CASSYSGQGYTDTQYF. For the CDR3, the DNA is TGTGCCAGCAGTTACTCAGGACAGGGCTACACAGATACGCAGTATTTT.

This clonotype was seen many times. The CDR3 sequence: CASSVTTGLMNTEAFF. The CDR3 nucleotides are TGTGCCAGCAGCGTGACGACAGGGTTAATGAACACTGAAGCTTTCTTT. The rearrangement joins TRBV5-5 to TRBJ1-1; 7 bases fit TRBD1. V dropped 4 bases and J dropped 0; count of bases not matched to a gene: 9. CDR1 SGHKS and CDR2 YYEKEE come from the germline V gene (reference sequence). The CDR3 loop spans 16 amino acids.